This entry concerns a single TCR beta chain. The data originate from a study of blood T cell repertoires in COVID-19. Background on the study: Sites across the United States, Italy and Spain contributed samples from acute and convalescent COVID-19.

The CDR3 runs 14 residues. V was shortened by 2 bases and J by 4 bases, with 11 bases between the two germline ends. Germline-derived CDR1 and CDR2 are KGHSH and LQKENI. The table came from immunoSEQ multiplex PCR; TCRdb's copy has only in-frame clones and leaves some out. The sample consists of fewer than 35,000 clones, roughly nine tenths of them appearing once. Sequencing input: peripheral blood. V and J are TRBV18 and TRBJ1-1; weak D call: TRBD1 (6 bases). The receptor was isolated from a human donor with active COVID-19. The donor label of this sample is uncertain. DNA for the CDR3: TGTGCCAGCTCACCAAGGACAGAAGGCACTGAAGCTTTCTTT. It specifies CASSPRTEGTEAFF.